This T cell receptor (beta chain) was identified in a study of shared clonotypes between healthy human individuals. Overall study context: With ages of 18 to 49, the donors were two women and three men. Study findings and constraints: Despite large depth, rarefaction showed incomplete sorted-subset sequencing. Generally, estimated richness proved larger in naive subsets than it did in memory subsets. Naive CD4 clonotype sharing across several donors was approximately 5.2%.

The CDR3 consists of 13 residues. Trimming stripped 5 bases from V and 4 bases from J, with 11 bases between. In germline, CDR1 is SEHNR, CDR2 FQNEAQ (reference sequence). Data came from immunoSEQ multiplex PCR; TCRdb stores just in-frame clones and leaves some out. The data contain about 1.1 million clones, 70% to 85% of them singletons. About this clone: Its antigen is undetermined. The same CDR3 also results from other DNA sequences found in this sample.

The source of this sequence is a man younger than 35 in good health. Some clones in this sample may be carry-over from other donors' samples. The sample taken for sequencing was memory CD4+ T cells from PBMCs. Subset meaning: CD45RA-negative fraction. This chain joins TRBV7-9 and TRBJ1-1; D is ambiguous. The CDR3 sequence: CASSLEGGTEAFF. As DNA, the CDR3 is TGTGCCAGCAGCCTAGAGGGTGGCACTGAAGCTTTCTTT.